What follows are 4 T cell receptor beta chains derived from one specimen sequenced in a study of shared clonotypes between healthy human individuals. Sequencing was performed with immunoSEQ multiplex PCR; in TCRdb, only in-frame clones are kept and a portion is missing. The sample consists of roughly 2,000,000 clones, 85% to 95% of them appearing once. Only CD45RO-negative cells positively selected for CCR7 counted as naive CD8 cells, so terminally differentiated effector memory CD45RA+ cells were excluded. Sequencing used naive CD8+ T cells from PBMCs. These receptors were collected from a man aged 18 to 30 in good health. Some clones in this sample may be carry-over from other donors' samples.

This chain links TRBV11-1 with TRBJ1-1; D not certain. V gave up 1 base and J gave up 0 bases, with 9 bases separating them. The germline gives CDR1 SGHAT, CDR2 FQDESV (reference sequence). CDR3 length equals 15 residues. CDR3 region: CASSLEAGLNTEAFF. CDR3 coding DNA: TGTGCCAGCAGCTTAGAGGCAGGATTGAACACTGAAGCTTTCTTT.

The V call is TRBV7-2, the J call TRBJ1-5; a possible D gene is TRBD1 (5 bases). V shed 5 bases and J shed 4 bases, with 15 bases lying between them. Germline loops: CDR1 SGHTA, CDR2 FQGNSA. This CDR3 has 15 amino acids. The CDR3 bases are TGTGCCAGCAGCCCAGAAGTGGGACGGAATCAGCCCCAGCATTTT. Its protein product is CASSPEVGRNQPQHF.

V gene TRBV7-8 combines with J gene TRBJ2-1, with TRBD2 matching over 8 bases. From germline, CDR1 is SGHVS and CDR2 FQNEAQ. This CDR3 has 16 amino acids. Unmatched junction bases numbered 6, after V lost 5 bases and J lost 0 bases. CDR3 loop: CASSASGSVSYNEQFF. CDR3 bases: TGTGCCAGCAGCGCCAGCGGGAGCGTCTCCTACAATGAGCAGTTCTTC.

The chain carries TRBV19 and TRBJ2-1; 8 bases agree with TRBD2. This CDR3 contains 13 residues. J was trimmed by 8 bases and V by 8 bases; bases with no gene match: 8. CDR1 is LNHDA and CDR2 is SQIVND in the germline V gene (reference sequence). The CDR3 sequence: CASGAGEVYEQFF. The CDR3 coding sequence is TGTGCCAGTGGAGCGGGGGAGGTCTATGAGCAGTTCTTC.